This T cell receptor (beta chain) was sequenced for a study of regulatory T cells in long-lasting Graves disease. Looked up from germline, CDR1 is SGDLS and CDR2 is YYNGEE. J was trimmed by 6 bases and V by 4 bases; bases with no gene match: 6. This CDR3 spans 14 amino acids. Time point meaning: persistent/refractory GD, antithyroid drugs over 5 years with positive TRAb. The TCR library was made from RNA extracted from PBMCs. The authors built TCR beta libraries using iRepertoire HTBI primers and Arm-PCR of CDR3 regions. TCRdb re-called the multiplex PCR reads with MiXCR, one entry per CDR3 protein. The sample contains roughly 500,000 distinct CDR3 sequences, 20% to 25% of which appear only once.

Specimen: peripheral blood mononuclear cells (PBMCs), collected when the disease was refractory, from a patient treated with antithyroid drugs. The sequence came from a female donor with Graves disease. The gene calls are TRBV9 and TRBJ2-2; 7 nucleotides agree with TRBD1. The DNA of the CDR3 is TGTGCCAGCAGCAACAGGGGATGGGCCGGGGAGCTGTTTTTT. Its protein product is CASSNRGWAGELFF.